These 19 T cell receptor beta chains share one sample of origin, sequenced in a study of cytomegalovirus exposure and HLA in healthy donors. PCR used 60 Vbeta primers and 13 Jbeta primers. Repertoires were generated with immunoSEQ multiplex PCR, while TCRdb's copy carries only in-frame clones and drops some. The sample holds around 130,000 clones, 74% seen once. What was sequenced was PBMCs. The receptors here all came from a man aged 35 to 55 in good health and CMV-seropositive.

J is TRBJ2-3 and V is TRBV6-5; the D gene is possibly TRBD2 (6 bases). V was clipped by 2 bases and J by 0 bases, with 9 bases between them. CDR3 length: 15 amino acids. Germline CDR1 reads MNHEY; CDR2 reads SVGAGI. The CDR3 protein is CASSYGGISTDTQYF. CDR3 coding DNA: TGTGCCAGCAGTTACGGCGGGATCAGCACAGATACGCAGTATTTT.

In nucleotides, the CDR3 is TGCGCCAGCAGCTTGGCGACAGGGATGGACAATGAGCAGTTCTTC. Its protein is CASSLATGMDNEQFF. This sequence joins TRBV5-1 and TRBJ2-1; 7 nucleotides line up with TRBD1. Per the germline V gene, CDR1 is SGHRS and CDR2 is YFSETQ. The CDR3 runs to 15 residues. The trim removed 0 bases at V and 5 bases at J, leaving 5 bases unmatched.

This clone was seen only a few times. The V and J genes are TRBV7-8 and TRBJ2-6, with TRBD1 identical over 11 bases. CDR1 and CDR2 from the germline V gene are SGHVS and FQNEAQ. The CDR3 has 18 amino acids. With 10 bases clipped from V and 1 base from J, the junction kept 12 bases outside the gene matches. The CDR3 DNA reads as TGTGCCACAAGATCCCCGGGACAGGGGGGATCTGGGGCCAACGTCCTGACTTTC. This codes for CATRSPGQGGSGANVLTF. The full variable domain, rest sourced from reference TRBV7-8 and TRBJ2-6, is GAGVSQSPRYKVAKRGQDVALRCDPISGHVSLFWYQQALGQGPEFLTYFQNEAQLDKSGLPSDRFFAERPEGSVSTLKIQRTQQEDSAVYLCATRSPGQGGSGANVLTFGAGSRLTVL.

This sequence joins TRBV7-2 and TRBJ1-5, with D tentatively TRBD1 (5 bases). The V and J ends lost 5 bases and 7 bases respectively, with 15 bases between them. The CDR3 spans 14 residues. The germline gives CDR1 SGHTA, CDR2 FQGNSA. The CDR3 DNA sequence: TGTGCCAGCAGCCCCACCACGGGGGGGCAGCCCCAGCATTTT. This codes for CASSPTTGGQPQHF.

The V call is TRBV11-2, the J call TRBJ2-3, with 15 bases aligning to TRBD2. The J segment lost 12 bases and the V segment lost 6 bases, leaving 10 bases of the junction unmatched. This CDR3 comprises 15 residues. Germline V CDR1 and CDR2: SGHAT, FQNNGV. CDR3 in DNA: TGTGCCAGCAGTCCAGACCGGGGACTAGCGGGGGGACAGTATTTT. It encodes CASSPDRGLAGGQYF.

This clone was detected only once. V and J are TRBV2 and TRBJ1-2, with 9 bases lining up with TRBD1. The CDR3 contains 14 residues. Germline trimming cut 4 bases from V and 8 bases from J; bases unmatched to any gene: 8. Germline V CDR1 and CDR2: SNHLY, FYNNEI. CDR3 DNA: TGTGCCAGCAGTGCCGGGACAGGGCTTGACGGCTACACCTTC. The encoded protein is CASSAGTGLDGYTF.

The genes are TRBV30 and TRBJ1-5; D is unclear. The CDR3 is 14 residues long. V was pared by 1 base and J by 5 bases, with 12 bases between. Germline loops: CDR1 GTSNPN, CDR2 SVGIG (reference sequence). The CDR3 region has the DNA TGTGCCTGGAGTGACGGACTGACCTATCAGCCCCAGCATTTT. As protein: CAWSDGLTYQPQHF.

This clone was seen a single time. The chain couples TRBV2 to TRBJ1-2; 8 nucleotides agree with TRBD1. Trimming cost V 3 bases and J 3 bases; bases outside gene matches: 0. This CDR3 has 13 residues. CDR1 SNHLY and CDR2 FYNNEI come from the germline V gene. The CDR3 nucleotides read TGTGCCAGCAGTGAGGACAGGGACTATGGCTACACCTTC. It codes for CASSEDRDYGYTF.

This clone was seen only a few times. The chain joins TRBV7-9 to TRBJ2-7, with TRBD1 as a possible D gene (6 bases). The CDR3 spans 11 residues. Germline V lookup: CDR1 SEHNR, CDR2 FQNEAQ (reference sequence). The V end was cut by 5 bases, the J end by 9 bases, with 11 bases between. In DNA form, the CDR3 reads TGTGCCAGCAGCAACAGGGATCCGCAGTACTTC. Residues: CASSNRDPQYF.

The chain is built from TRBV6-7 and TRBJ1-2; TRBD1 agrees at 7 bases. TRBV6-7 is known as an ORF, though its function is uncertain. J lost 5 bases, V lost 7 bases, and 13 bases had no gene match. This CDR3 is 15 amino acids long. CDR3 bases: TGTGCCAGCAACCTAGGGGGCCTCGGGATTTATGGCTACACCTTC. Its translation: CASNLGGLGIYGYTF.

This chain joins TRBV10-1 and TRBJ2-7, with a weak D call TRBD1 (5 bases). The CDR3 has 12 amino acids. V gave up 6 bases and J gave up 12 bases, with 18 bases separating them. CDR1 WNHNN and CDR2 SYGVQD come from the germline V gene (reference sequence). The CDR3 protein is CASSPGQRLRYF. CDR3 nucleotide sequence: TGCGCCAGCAGCCCAGGGCAGAGGTTGCGGTACTTC.

This clone appeared a single time. This sequence joins TRBV4-1 and TRBJ1-2; possible D gene TRBD1, 5 bases. Germline CDR1 is MGHRA and CDR2 is YSYEKL. Between the trimmed V and J ends, which lost 0 bases and 7 bases, there was a span of 15 bases. This CDR3 spans 15 amino acids. CDR3 DNA: TGCGCCAGCAGCCAAGACACAGGATTGTCGCGTGGCTACACCTTC. Residues: CASSQDTGLSRGYTF.

The gene calls are TRBV11-1 and TRBJ1-2; D possibly corresponds to TRBD1 (5 bases). The ends were cut back, 5 bases at V and 3 bases at J, with 10 bases in the middle. Germline CDR1 SGHAT, CDR2 FQDESV (reference sequence). The CDR3 totals 13 residues. The CDR3 nucleotides are TGTGCCAGCAGCCGACAGTTGGACTATGGCTACACCTTC. Translated, it gives CASSRQLDYGYTF.

V gene TRBV6-5 combines with J gene TRBJ1-1, with D perhaps matching TRBD1 (6 bases). CDR1 and CDR2 (germline): MNHEY, SVGAGI. This CDR3 is 13 amino acids long. V was pared by 1 base and J by 12 bases, with 15 bases between. The CDR3 DNA follows: TGTGCCAGCAGTTACTTGGGCAGGGGTTCGACTTTCTTT. Translating gives CASSYLGRGSTFF.

The table lists this clone with a count of one. The V and J genes are TRBV5-1 and TRBJ2-7, with TRBD2 matching 7 bases. V lost 0 bases to trimming and J lost 0 bases; unmatched junction nucleotides: 3. Germline loops: CDR1 SGHRS, CDR2 YFSETQ. There are 15 residues in the CDR3. CDR3 DNA sequence: TGCGCCAGCAGCTTGGATGGGACTACCTCCTACGAGCAGTACTTC. Amino acids: CASSLDGTTSYEQYF. The full variable domain, rest sourced from reference TRBV5-1 and TRBJ2-7, is KAGVTQTPRYLIKTRGQQVTLSCSPISGHRSVSWYQQTPGQGLQFLFEYFSETQRNKGNFPGRFSGRQFSNSRSEMNVSTLELGDSALYLCASSLDGTTSYEQYFGPGTRLTVT.

This chain joins TRBV5-1 and TRBJ2-1; the match to TRBD2 covers 7 bases. This CDR3 is 14 amino acids long. In germline, CDR1 is SGHRS, CDR2 YFSETQ. Losses at the gene ends were 4 bases for V and 7 bases for J; bases not matched to a gene: 8. DNA for the CDR3: TGCGCCAGCAGCCCGGGGGAGGGGCGGAATGAGCAGTTCTTC. It yields the protein CASSPGEGRNEQFF.

The chain is built from TRBV5-4 and TRBJ1-4; TRBD1 matches 9 bases. After removal of 0 bases from V and 8 bases from J, the junction contained 5 bases not matched to a gene. From germline, CDR1 is SGHNT and CDR2 YYREEE (reference sequence). The CDR3 is made up of 15 amino acids. CDR3 in amino acids: CASSLEDRGNEKLFF. CDR3 coding DNA: TGTGCCAGCAGCTTGGAGGACAGGGGTAACGAAAAACTGTTTTTT.

This clone was observed a few times. Additional DNA sequences in this sample encode the identical CDR3. This chain links TRBV5-4 with TRBJ1-4, with D perhaps matching TRBD1 (5 bases). Trimming took off 0 bases at V and 2 bases at J, with 5 bases between the two ends. The CDR3 covers 14 residues. Per germline, CDR1 SGHNT and CDR2 YYREEE (reference sequence). CDR3 residues: CASSLGQTNEKLFF. CDR3 sequence (DNA): TGTGCCAGCAGCTTGGGACAGACTAATGAAAAACTGTTTTTT. The variable domain in full, completed from reference TRBV5-4 and TRBJ1-4, reads ETGVTQSPTHLIKTRGQQVTLRCSSQSGHNTVSWYQQALGQGPQFIFQYYREEENGRGNFPPRFSGLQFPNYSSELNVNALELDDSALYLCASSLGQTNEKLFFGSGTQLSVL.

The genes are TRBV6-5 and TRBJ1-1; 8 bases are a match to TRBD1. V was pared by 2 bases and J by 1 base, with 3 bases of the junction left unmatched. CDR3 size: 15 residues. CDR1 is MNHEY, CDR2 SVGAGI, per germline. CDR3 sequence: CASSYGQGANTEAFF. The CDR3 nucleotides read TGTGCCAGCAGTTACGGTCAGGGGGCGAACACTGAAGCTTTCTTT.